This TCR beta chain was profiled in a study of CD39 and CD103 CD8 tumor-infiltrating T cells. Whole-study context: Shown patients: HPV-positive HNSCC, HPV-negative HNSCC, ovarian cancer, melanoma. Study results and caveats: Unlike DN TIL clonotypes, DP TIL clonotypes seldom appeared in blood.

Details on this clone: The target antigen is unknown.

CD8 TILs were sorted as CD3+CD4-CD8+CD45RA-, split by CD39/CD103 into DN, SP, DP. Germline loops: CDR1 MGHRA, CDR2 YSYEKL. Germline trimming cut 4 bases from V and 7 bases from J; bases unmatched to any gene: 8. This CDR3 is built from 15 residues. Libraries were prepared by immunoSEQ multiplex PCR; TCRdb keeps only in-frame clonotypes and omits some of them. The repertoire holds around 2,300 clones, with approximately 72% as singletons. This receptor was taken from a human donor with head and neck squamous cell carcinoma. This chain connects TRBV4-1 to TRBJ2-7, with 12 bases aligning to TRBD2. Input material: CD39- CD103- CD8+ T cells sorted from the tumor. The subset denotes: CD103-CD39- double-negative CD45RA- CD8 T cells. CDR3 sequence (DNA): TGCGCCAGCAGCCGCCTACTAGCGGGGGGCCGAGAGCAGTACTTC. Translation gives CASSRLLAGGREQYF.